This TCR beta chain derives from a study of identical twins. Each CDR3 protein is one row after TCRdb ran MiXCR on the 5' RACE reads. Of 550,000 to 700,000 distinct CDR3 sequences in the sample, 9.6% are singletons; the top ten hold roughly 3.2%. Whole-study findings and limits: With abundant cord blood beta clonotypes, insertions were fewer; memory repertoires showed no such pattern.

The CDR3 is 12 residues long. Germline CDR1 LGHDT, CDR2 YNNKEL (reference sequence). V gave up 5 bases and J gave up 4 bases, with 5 bases separating them. A note on this clonotype: Its antigen is unknown.

This sample was also put to use in a study of yellow fever vaccine responses in identical twins.

The sequenced material came from PBMCs. This clonotype was obtained from a woman between 18 and 30 years old in good health. This chain uses TRBV3-1 with TRBJ1-4; the D is unclear. In DNA, the CDR3 is TGTGCCAGCAGCGCCCTTAATGAAAAACTGTTTTTT. Protein product: CASSALNEKLFF.